What follows describes a single T cell receptor beta chain. This record belongs to a study of blood T cell repertoires in COVID-19. Profiled with immunoSEQ multiplex PCR; TCRdb holds only in-frame clones, not every one. Here the sample spans 210,000 or so clones, over 75% being singletons. J lost 5 bases, V lost 4 bases, and 7 bases had no gene match. The CDR3 length is 15 residues. Per germline, CDR1 ENHRY and CDR2 SYGVKD. The chain joins TRBV10-3 to TRBJ2-5, with 10 bases matching TRBD2. This receptor was obtained from a woman aged 40 to 50 with acute or convalescent COVID-19. Sequencing used peripheral blood. The DNA of the CDR3 is TGTGCCATCAGTGTAAGCGGGGGGGCATTTGAGACCCAGTACTTC. Its protein product is CAISVSGGAFETQYF.